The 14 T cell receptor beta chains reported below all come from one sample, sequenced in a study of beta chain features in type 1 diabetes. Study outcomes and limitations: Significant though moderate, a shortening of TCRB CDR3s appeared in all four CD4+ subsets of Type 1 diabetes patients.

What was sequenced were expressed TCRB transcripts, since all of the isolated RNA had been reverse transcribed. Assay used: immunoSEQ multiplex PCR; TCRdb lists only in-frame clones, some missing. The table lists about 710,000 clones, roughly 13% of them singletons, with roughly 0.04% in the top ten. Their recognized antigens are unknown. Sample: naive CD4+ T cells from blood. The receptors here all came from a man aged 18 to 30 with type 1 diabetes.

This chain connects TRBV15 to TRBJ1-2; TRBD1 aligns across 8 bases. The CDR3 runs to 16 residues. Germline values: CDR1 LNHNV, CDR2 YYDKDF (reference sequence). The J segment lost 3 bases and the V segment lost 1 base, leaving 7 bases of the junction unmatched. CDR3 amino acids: CATSRAPTGEDYGYTF. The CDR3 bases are TGTGCCACCAGCAGAGCCCCGACAGGGGAAGACTATGGCTACACCTTC.

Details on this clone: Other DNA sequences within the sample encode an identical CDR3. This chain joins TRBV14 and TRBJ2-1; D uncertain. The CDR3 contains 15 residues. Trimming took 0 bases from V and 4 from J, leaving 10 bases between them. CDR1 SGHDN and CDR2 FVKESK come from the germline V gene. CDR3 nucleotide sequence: TGTGCCAGCAGCCAAGATCCGGCATCTTACAATGAGCAGTTCTTC. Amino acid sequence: CASSQDPASYNEQFF.

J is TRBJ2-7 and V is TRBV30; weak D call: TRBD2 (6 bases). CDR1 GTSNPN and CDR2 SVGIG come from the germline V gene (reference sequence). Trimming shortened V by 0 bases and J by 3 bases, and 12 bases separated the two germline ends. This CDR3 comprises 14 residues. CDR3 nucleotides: TGTGCCTGGAGTGTATGGGACTCAAGCTACGAGCAGTACTTC. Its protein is CAWSVWDSSYEQYF.

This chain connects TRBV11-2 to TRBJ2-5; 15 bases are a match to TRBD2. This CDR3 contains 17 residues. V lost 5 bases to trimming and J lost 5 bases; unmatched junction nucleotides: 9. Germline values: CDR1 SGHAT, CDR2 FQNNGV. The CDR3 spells CASSLGGLAGGGETQYF. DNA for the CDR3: TGTGCCAGCAGCCTAGGGGGACTAGCGGGAGGCGGGGAGACCCAGTACTTC.

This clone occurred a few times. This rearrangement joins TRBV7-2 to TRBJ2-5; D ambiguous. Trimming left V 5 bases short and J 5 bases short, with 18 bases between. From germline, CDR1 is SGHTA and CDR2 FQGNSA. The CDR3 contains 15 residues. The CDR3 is CASSPQKLSQETQYF. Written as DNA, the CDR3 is TGTGCCAGCAGCCCCCAAAAGCTTTCTCAGGAGACCCAGTACTTC.

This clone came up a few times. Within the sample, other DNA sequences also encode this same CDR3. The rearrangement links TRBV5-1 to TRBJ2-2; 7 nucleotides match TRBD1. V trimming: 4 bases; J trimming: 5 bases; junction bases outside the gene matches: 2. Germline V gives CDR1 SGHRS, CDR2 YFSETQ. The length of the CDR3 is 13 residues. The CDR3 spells CASSLQGTGELFF. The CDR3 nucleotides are TGCGCCAGCAGCCTACAGGGGACCGGGGAGCTGTTTTTT.

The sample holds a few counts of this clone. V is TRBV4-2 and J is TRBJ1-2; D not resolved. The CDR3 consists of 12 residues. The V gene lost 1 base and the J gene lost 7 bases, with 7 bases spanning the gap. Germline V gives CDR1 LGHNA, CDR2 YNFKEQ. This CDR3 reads CASSQARAGYTF. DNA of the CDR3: TGTGCCAGCAGCCAAGCCCGCGCTGGCTACACCTTC.

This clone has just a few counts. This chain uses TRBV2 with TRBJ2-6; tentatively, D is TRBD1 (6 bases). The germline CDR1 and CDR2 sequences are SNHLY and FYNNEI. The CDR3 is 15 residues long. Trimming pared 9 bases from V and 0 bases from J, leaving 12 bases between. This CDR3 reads CASWTVSSGANVLTF. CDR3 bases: TGTGCCAGTTGGACAGTAAGCTCTGGGGCCAACGTCCTGACTTTC.

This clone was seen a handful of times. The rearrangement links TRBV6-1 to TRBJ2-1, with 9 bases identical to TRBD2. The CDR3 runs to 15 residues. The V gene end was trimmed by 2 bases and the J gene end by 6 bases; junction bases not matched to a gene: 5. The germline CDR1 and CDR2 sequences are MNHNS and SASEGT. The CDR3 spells CASSEMTSGRNEQFF. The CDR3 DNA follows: TGTGCCAGCAGTGAAATGACTAGCGGACGCAATGAGCAGTTCTTC.

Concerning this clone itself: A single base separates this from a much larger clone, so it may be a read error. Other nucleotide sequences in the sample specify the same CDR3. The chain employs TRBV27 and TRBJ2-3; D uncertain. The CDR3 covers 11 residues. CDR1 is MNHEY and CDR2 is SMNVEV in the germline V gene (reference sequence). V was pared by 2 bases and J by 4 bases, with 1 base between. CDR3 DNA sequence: TGTGCCAGCAGTTTAGCAGATACGCAGTATTTT. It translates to CASSLADTQYF.

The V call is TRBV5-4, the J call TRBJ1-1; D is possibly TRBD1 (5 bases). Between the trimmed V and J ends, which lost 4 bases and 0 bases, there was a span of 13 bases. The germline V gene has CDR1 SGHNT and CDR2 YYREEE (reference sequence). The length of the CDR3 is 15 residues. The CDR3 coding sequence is TGTGCCAGCAGCCCCGAGGCGGGGGTGAACACTGAAGCTTTCTTT. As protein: CASSPEAGVNTEAFF.

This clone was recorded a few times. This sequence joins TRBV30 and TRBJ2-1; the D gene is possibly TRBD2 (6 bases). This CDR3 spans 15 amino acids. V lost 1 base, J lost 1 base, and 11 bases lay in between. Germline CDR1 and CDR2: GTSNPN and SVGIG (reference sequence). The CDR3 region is CAWSGTRGSYNEQFF. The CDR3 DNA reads TGTGCCTGGAGTGGTACCCGGGGGTCCTACAATGAGCAGTTCTTC.

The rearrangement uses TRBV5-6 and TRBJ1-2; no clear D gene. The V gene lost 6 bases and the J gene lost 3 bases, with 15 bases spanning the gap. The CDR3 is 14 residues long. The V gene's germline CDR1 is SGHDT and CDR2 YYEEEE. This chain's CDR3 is CASNPRGLDYGYTF. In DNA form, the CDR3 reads TGTGCCAGCAACCCGAGAGGGCTGGACTATGGCTACACCTTC.

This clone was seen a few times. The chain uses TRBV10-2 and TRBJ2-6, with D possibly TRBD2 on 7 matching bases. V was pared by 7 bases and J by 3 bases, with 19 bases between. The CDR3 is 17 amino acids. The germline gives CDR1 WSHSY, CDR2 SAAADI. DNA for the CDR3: TGCGCCAGCAAGGGAGGGGAAACAGGGAGTGGGGCCAACGTCCTGACTTTC. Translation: CASKGGETGSGANVLTF.